This TCR beta chain derives from a study of blood T cell repertoires in COVID-19. Study-wide context: Italy, Spain and the United States were the sources of the convalescent and acute COVID-19 samples. Sources were T cells, B-cell-depleted T cells, or PBMCs; the material itself was cDNA or gDNA.

The CDR3 totals 13 residues. The V and J ends lost 10 bases and 3 bases, in that order; junction bases with no gene match: 8. CDR1 is SNHLY, CDR2 FYNNEI, per germline. As handled by the study authors: Amplification of reference gene primers was used by the study to estimate nucleated cell counts. Clones were sequenced by immunoSEQ multiplex PCR, and TCRdb holds only the in-frame ones, with some missing. V, J and clone size were drawn from that table, and D and trimming were deduced from the DNA. The sample records approximately 230,000 clones, 87% being singletons. The chain is built from TRBV2 and TRBJ1-1; 7 bases are shared with TRBD1. The specimen sequenced was peripheral blood. This TCR derives from a man between 18 and 35 years old with active or convalescent COVID-19. The CDR3 sequence: CANNRGAYTEAFF. The DNA of the CDR3 is TGTGCCAATAACAGGGGAGCGTACACTGAAGCTTTCTTT.